Below are 26 T cell receptor beta chains sequenced from a single sample in a study of blood T cell repertoires in COVID-19. Here immunoSEQ multiplex PCR was the method, and the copy in TCRdb shows in-frame clones only, minus some. The data hold about 60,000 clones, with 60% to 85% observed a single time. Sequencing was carried out using peripheral blood. These receptors were obtained from a man in his thirties or forties with COVID-19, enrolled during active disease.

In nucleotides, the CDR3 is TGTGCCTGGACCGGGACATCCTACAATGAGCAGTTCTTC. Amino acid sequence: CAWTGTSYNEQFF. The chain links TRBV30 to TRBJ2-1; possible D gene TRBD1, 6 bases. V was cut by 4 bases and J by 1 base, with 8 bases left in between. In germline, CDR1 is GTSNPN, CDR2 SVGIG (reference sequence). The CDR3 runs to 13 residues.

The chain has TRBV27 and TRBJ2-7; D uncertain. The CDR3 has 13 amino acids. Trimming removed 6 bases at V and 6 bases at J, with 15 bases between. Germline CDR1 and CDR2: MNHEY and SMNVEV (reference sequence). CDR3 region: CASRNTFDGEQYF. The DNA of the CDR3 is TGTGCCAGCAGAAACACGTTCGATGGCGAGCAGTACTTC.

Many counts were recorded for this clone. V gene TRBV30 combines with J gene TRBJ1-6, with 7 bases matching TRBD1. Trimming removed 2 bases from V and 5 bases from J; junction bases left unmatched: 6. The CDR3 has 15 amino acids. Germline loops: CDR1 GTSNPN, CDR2 SVGIG (reference sequence). The CDR3: CAWSSGGTNNSPLHF. The CDR3 DNA follows: TGTGCCTGGAGTTCAGGGGGGACGAATAATTCACCCCTCCACTTT.

The V call is TRBV7-2, the J call TRBJ2-4; D may be TRBD2 (6 bases). CDR1 and CDR2 from the germline V gene are SGHTA and FQGNSA. This CDR3 has 14 residues. The ends were cut back, 2 bases at V and 9 bases at J, with 14 bases in the middle. CDR3 loop: CASSLKGRRGIQYF. CDR3 DNA sequence: TGTGCCAGCAGCTTAAAGGGGCGGCGGGGCATTCAGTACTTC. The whole variable domain, filled in from reference TRBV7-2 and TRBJ2-4, reads GAGVSQSPSNKVTEKGKDVELRCDPISGHTALYWYRQSLGQGLEFLIYFQGNSAPDKSGLPSDRFSAERTGGSVSTLTIQRTQQEDSAVYLCASSLKGRRGIQYFGAGTRLSVL.

The rearrangement links TRBV4-3 to TRBJ2-6; D is ambiguous. Between the trimmed V and J ends, which lost 0 bases and 0 bases, there was a span of 6 bases. Germline CDR1 and CDR2: LGHNA and YSLEER. The CDR3 is 16 residues long. Written as DNA, the CDR3 is TGCGCCAGCAGCCAAGATCACAGCTCTGGGGCCAACGTCCTGACTTTC. Protein: CASSQDHSSGANVLTF.

Details on this clone: This could be a read error, since a much larger clone is one nucleotide away. This specimen includes other DNA sequences encoding the same CDR3. V gene TRBV6-1 combines with J gene TRBJ2-1, with 12 bases identical to TRBD2. The germline V gene has CDR1 MNHNS and CDR2 SASEGT. After removal of 2 bases from V and 4 bases from J, the junction contained 0 bases not matched to a gene. The CDR3 spans 15 residues. CDR3 loop: CASSELAGGYNEQFF. The CDR3 coding sequence is TGTGCCAGCAGTGAACTAGCGGGGGGGTACAATGAGCAGTTCTTC.

The genes are TRBV5-1 and TRBJ2-3; D is ambiguous. The CDR3 totals 14 residues. V was pared by 7 bases and J by 2 bases, with 14 bases between. In germline, CDR1 is SGHRS, CDR2 YFSETQ. CDR3 protein: CASGPNQDTDTQYF. The CDR3 DNA reads as TGCGCCAGCGGCCCGAACCAAGACACAGATACGCAGTATTTT.

This clone was observed a handful of times. The J gene is TRBJ1-2, the V gene TRBV5-1, with 10 bases lining up with TRBD1. V dropped 4 bases and J dropped 6; count of bases not matched to a gene: 3. Germline V gene sequence: CDR1 SGHRS, CDR2 YFSETQ. The CDR3 is 13 residues long. This chain's CDR3 is CASSGQGGNGYTF. For the CDR3, the DNA is TGCGCCAGCAGCGGACAGGGGGGGAATGGCTACACCTTC.

This clone appeared a single time. In the same sample, other DNA sequences code for this CDR3. The chain carries TRBV30 and TRBJ2-7; the D gene is possibly TRBD1 (6 bases). The CDR3 sequence is 12 residues long. Germline V gene lookup returns CDR1 GTSNPN and CDR2 SVGIG (reference sequence). Trimming stripped 0 bases from V and 5 bases from J, with 8 bases between. CDR3: CAWSVQGHEQYF. CDR3 nucleotides: TGTGCCTGGAGTGTACAGGGTCACGAGCAGTACTTC.

The CDR3 bases are TGTGCCAGCAGCTTAGCCCAGCGGGAAGACTCCTACGAGCAGTACTTC. Amino acids: CASSLAQREDSYEQYF. This chain uses TRBV7-9 with TRBJ2-7, with 7 bases fitting TRBD2. The J segment lost 0 bases and the V segment lost 0 bases, leaving 5 bases of the junction unmatched. CDR1 is SEHNR and CDR2 is FQNEAQ in the germline V gene (reference sequence). There are 16 residues in the CDR3.

The chain recombines TRBV18 with TRBJ1-2; 8 bases agree with TRBD1. CDR1 KGHSH and CDR2 LQKENI come from the germline V gene. The length of the CDR3 is 17 residues. With 1 base clipped from V and 8 bases from J, the junction kept 15 bases outside the gene matches. The CDR3 loop reads CASSPLGRGTGGGGYTF. CDR3 sequence (DNA): TGTGCCAGCTCACCACTTGGGCGGGGGACAGGAGGTGGCGGCTACACCTTC.

The chain links TRBV10-3 to TRBJ2-7, with 7 bases matching TRBD1. Per germline, CDR1 ENHRY and CDR2 SYGVKD. V lost 1 base, J lost 1 base, and 7 bases stayed unmatched. The CDR3 runs 16 residues. CDR3 in DNA: TGTGCCATCAGTGAGTGGGGACAGATGGGGTCCTACGAGCAGTACTTC. This codes for CAISEWGQMGSYEQYF.

This chain connects TRBV7-8 to TRBJ1-6; 7 bases are shared with TRBD1. Germline values: CDR1 SGHVS, CDR2 FQNEAQ. Germline trimming cut 2 bases from V and 11 bases from J; bases unmatched to any gene: 6. This CDR3 region has 14 residues. CDR3 coding DNA: TGTGCCAGCAGCTTACCGACAGGGTTTGCACCCCTCCACTTT. Its protein is CASSLPTGFAPLHF.

As regards this clone: Other nucleotide sequences from this sample produce the same CDR3. V is TRBV29-1 and J is TRBJ2-7; TRBD1 matches 9 bases. Germline trimming cut 5 bases from V and 2 bases from J; bases unmatched to any gene: 4. The CDR3 spans 13 residues. Germline assignment: CDR1 SQVTM and CDR2 ANQGSEA. This CDR3 is CSVTGTGPYEQYF. The CDR3 nucleotides read TGCAGCGTTACCGGGACAGGGCCCTACGAGCAGTACTTC.

This chain connects TRBV28 to TRBJ1-2; D unresolved. The V end was cut by 8 bases, the J end by 7 bases, with 17 bases between. There are 13 residues in the CDR3. CDR1 and CDR2 (germline): MDHEN, SYDVKM. In DNA, the CDR3 is TGTGCCAGCCGTTCGGTTGCGCGGGGTGGCTACACCTTC. This codes for CASRSVARGGYTF.

The count of this clone is one. The chain uses TRBV28 and TRBJ1-5; the D gene is possibly TRBD1 (6 bases). The germline V gene encodes CDR1 MDHEN and CDR2 SYDVKM. This CDR3 has 16 amino acids. Trimming cost V 7 bases and J 4 bases, with 20 bases left between them. Written as DNA, the CDR3 is TGTGCCAGCAACATAAAGGGGGGGGCAAAAAATCAGCCCCAGCATTTT. This sequence encodes CASNIKGGAKNQPQHF.

CDR3: CAWSTKGVNTEAFF. CDR3 nucleotides: TGTGCCTGGAGTACTAAGGGGGTGAACACTGAAGCTTTCTTT. V and J are TRBV30 and TRBJ1-1, with D perhaps TRBD1 (6 bases). Germline loops: CDR1 GTSNPN, CDR2 SVGIG (reference sequence). The V end lost 2 bases, the J end lost 0 bases, and 10 bases lay between the germline ends. The CDR3 has 14 residues.

This clone turned up a few times. The chain has TRBV9 and TRBJ2-2, with D possibly TRBD2 on 5 matching bases. The ends were cut back, 0 bases at V and 1 base at J, with 7 bases in the middle. Germline loops: CDR1 SGDLS, CDR2 YYNGEE. CDR3 size: 15 residues. DNA of the CDR3: TGTGCCAGCAGCGTAGGTGGGAGGAACACCGGGGAGCTGTTTTTT. As protein: CASSVGGRNTGELFF.

The CDR3 coding sequence is TGTGCCAGCAGCTTAAGGGGCGGGAGGGCCGATGATACGCAGTATTTT. Amino acid sequence: CASSLRGGRADDTQYF. This rearrangement joins TRBV7-3 to TRBJ2-3; 9 positions agree with TRBD2. Germline V gene data show CDR1 as SGHTA and CDR2 as FQGTGA. V lost 1 base, J lost 6 bases, and 8 bases stayed unmatched. CDR3 length: 16 amino acids.

The V and J genes are TRBV2 and TRBJ2-7; TRBD1 matches 9 bases. The CDR3 spans 17 residues. CDR1 SNHLY and CDR2 FYNNEI come from the germline V gene. V dropped 6 bases and J dropped 1; count of bases not matched to a gene: 13. CDR3 loop: CASRPGTGLLSSYEQYF. CDR3 DNA: TGTGCCAGCAGGCCCGGGACAGGGTTACTCAGTTCCTACGAGCAGTACTTC.

The chain carries TRBV27 and TRBJ2-7, with 7 nucleotides matching TRBD1. Trimming cost V 6 bases and J 1 base; bases outside gene matches: 6. CDR1 and CDR2 (germline): MNHEY, SMNVEV (reference sequence). The CDR3 runs to 14 residues. CDR3 in DNA: TGTGCCAGCAGGAGACAGGGTGGGTCCTACGAGCAGTACTTC. This translates into CASRRQGGSYEQYF.

This clone has just a few counts. This chain links TRBV5-1 with TRBJ2-1, with 7 positions matching TRBD2. CDR3 length: 15 amino acids. Germline CDR1 is SGHRS and CDR2 is YFSETQ. Trimming at V came to 0 bases and at J to 9 bases, leaving 9 bases not matched to a gene. The DNA of the CDR3 is TGCGCCAGCAGCTTGGCTACTAGCGAGCTAGCTGAGCAGTTCTTC. This codes for CASSLATSELAEQFF.

V gene TRBV19 combines with J gene TRBJ1-1; maybe TRBD1 (5 bases). V was pared by 6 bases and J by 0 bases, with 11 bases between. This CDR3 comprises 14 residues. Germline lookup yields CDR1 LNHDA and CDR2 SQIVND (reference sequence). The CDR3 sequence is CASSQGYLNTEAFF. DNA for the CDR3: TGTGCCAGTAGCCAGGGATATCTGAACACTGAAGCTTTCTTT.

The genes are TRBV3-1 (or the pseudogene TRBV3-2) and TRBJ2-1, with D maybe TRBD1 (6 bases). The CDR3 consists of 14 residues. Germline lookup yields CDR1 LGHDT and CDR2 YNNKEL (reference sequence). Trimming cost V 1 base and J 2 bases, with 6 bases left between them. CDR3 DNA sequence: TGTGCCAGCAGCCAAGGGGACACCTACAATGAGCAGTTCTTC. It translates to CASSQGDTYNEQFF.

V usage is TRBV9 and J usage is TRBJ2-3; 10 bases agree with TRBD2. V was clipped by 0 bases and J by 2 bases; unmatched bases: 3. The germline V gene has CDR1 SGDLS and CDR2 YYNGEE. The CDR3 extends over 16 amino acids. CDR3 DNA: TGTGCCAGCAGCGTAGAAAGCGGGGGGGCCACAGATACGCAGTATTTT. Translation: CASSVESGGATDTQYF.

The rearrangement joins TRBV19 to TRBJ1-6; no clear D gene. The CDR3 totals 12 residues. The germline CDR1 and CDR2 sequences are LNHDA and SQIVND (reference sequence). V gave up 1 base and J gave up 10 bases, with 5 bases separating them. CDR3: CASSIGQSPLHF. CDR3 coding DNA: TGTGCCAGTAGTATAGGGCAGTCACCCCTCCACTTT. The entire variable domain, with the rest obtained from reference TRBV19 and TRBJ1-6, is as follows: DGGITQSPKYLFRKEGQNVTLSCEQNLNHDAMYWYRQDPGQGLRLIYYSQIVNDFQKGDIAEGYSVSREKKESFPLTVTSAQKNPTAFYLCASSIGQSPLHFGNGTRLTVT.